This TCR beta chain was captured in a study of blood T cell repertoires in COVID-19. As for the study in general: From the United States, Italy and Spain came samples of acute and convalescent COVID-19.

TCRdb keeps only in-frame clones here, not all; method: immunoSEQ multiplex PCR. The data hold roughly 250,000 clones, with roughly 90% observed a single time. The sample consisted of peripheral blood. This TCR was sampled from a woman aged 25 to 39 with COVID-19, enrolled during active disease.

This CDR3 reads CASSQGQGGSPLHF. CDR3 nucleotides: TGCGCCAGCAGCCAGGGACAGGGTGGGTCACCCCTCCACTTT. The V call is TRBV4-1, the J call TRBJ1-6, with TRBD1 identical over 9 bases. This CDR3 is built from 14 residues. Germline-derived CDR1 and CDR2 are MGHRA and YSYEKL. V shed 3 bases, J shed 10 bases, and the junction held 4 bases outside the gene matches.